This TCR beta chain was sequenced in a study of cytomegalovirus exposure and HLA in healthy donors. The study, taken as a whole, reports: The Asian-associated ancestry cluster reportedly had fewer N-insertions than the roughly 670-donor mean in a later analysis.

PCR used 60 Vbeta primers and 13 Jbeta primers. Here immunoSEQ multiplex PCR was the method, and the copy in TCRdb shows in-frame clones only, minus some. The sample yields more than 140,000 clones, over 75% seen once. CDR1 SGHNT and CDR2 YENEEA come from the germline V gene. This CDR3 has 17 residues. The V and J ends lost 2 bases and 0 bases respectively, with 16 bases between them. Points on this clone: Its antigen is not known.

The sequenced material came from PBMCs. The sequence was obtained from a male donor in good health and CMV-seronegative. V usage is TRBV11-3 and J usage is TRBJ1-2; no clear D gene. The CDR3 loop is CASSLRSGGLPNYGYTF. The DNA for the CDR3 is TGTGCCAGCAGCTTACGGTCCGGAGGACTACCTAACTATGGCTACACCTTC.